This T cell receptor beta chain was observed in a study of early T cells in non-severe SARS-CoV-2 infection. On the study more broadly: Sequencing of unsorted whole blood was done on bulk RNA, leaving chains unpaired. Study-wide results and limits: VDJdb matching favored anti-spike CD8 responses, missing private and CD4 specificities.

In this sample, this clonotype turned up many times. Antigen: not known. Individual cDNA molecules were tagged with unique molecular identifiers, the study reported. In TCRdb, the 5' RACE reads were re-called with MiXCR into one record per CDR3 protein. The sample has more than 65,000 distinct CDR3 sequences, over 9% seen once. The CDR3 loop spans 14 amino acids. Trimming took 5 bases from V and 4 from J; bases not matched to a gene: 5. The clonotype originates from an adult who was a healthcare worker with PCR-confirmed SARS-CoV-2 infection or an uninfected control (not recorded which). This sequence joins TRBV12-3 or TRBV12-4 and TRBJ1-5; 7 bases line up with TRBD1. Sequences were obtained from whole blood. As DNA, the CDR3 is TGTGCCAGCAGTACAGGGGTAGGGAATCAGCCCCAGCATTTT. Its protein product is CASSTGVGNQPQHF.